The clone carrying this T cell receptor (beta chain) was seen more than once but under ten times. Its antigen is not identified. The starting material, unfractionated whole blood, was used for total RNA extraction. The study used a library that attached unique molecular identifiers to individual cDNA molecules. TCRdb re-analysed the reads in MiXCR, keeping a single row per CDR3 protein. Among about 120,000 distinct CDR3 sequences listed, less than 10% were seen once. The data are from a study of human T cells and chemical hapten exposure. Study in general: Variability of per-sample TCR yields stemmed mainly from small differences in pooled library volume. Regarding the study as a whole: The number of TCRs above 1 in 1000 frequency did not change after DPC sensitization.

V was pared by 4 bases and J by 3 bases, with 18 bases between. Germline V gives CDR1 SGHRS, CDR2 YFSETQ. This CDR3 spans 16 amino acids. The chain links TRBV5-1 to TRBJ2-3; TRBD1 might be the D (6 bases). Sequencing was done on a sample of whole blood. This TCR derives from a human donor in good health. Some clones in this sample may be carry-over from other donors' samples. The CDR3 nucleotides read TGCGCCAGCAGCATAGGATCACTAGGGGGAACAGATACGCAGTATTTT. Its protein is CASSIGSLGGTDTQYF.